This note documents a single T cell receptor (beta chain) sequence. This sample was included in a study of cytomegalovirus exposure and HLA in healthy donors. Study-wide background: Around 180 million T cells yielded some 120 million unique TCR beta sequences in earlier analysis.

PCR amplification relied on 60 Vbeta primers (plus 13 Jbeta primers). Produced via immunoSEQ multiplex PCR; TCRdb's table is partial and in-frame only. Altogether over 200,000 clones are present, more than 70% being singletons, with the ten largest covering 1% to 1.5%. This CDR3 is 15 amino acids long. V was pared by 1 base and J by 1 base, with 10 bases between. The germline V gene encodes CDR1 SEHNR and CDR2 FQNEAQ (reference sequence). Though nominally healthy at sampling, donors likely had unrecorded immune exposures. The receptor's source is a human donor in good health. This sequence joins TRBV7-9 and TRBJ1-2; D is possibly TRBD1 (6 bases). Specimen: PBMCs. The CDR3 region is CASSLVGRGNYGYTF. CDR3 nucleotide sequence: TGTGCCAGCAGCTTAGTGGGCAGGGGTAACTATGGCTACACCTTC.